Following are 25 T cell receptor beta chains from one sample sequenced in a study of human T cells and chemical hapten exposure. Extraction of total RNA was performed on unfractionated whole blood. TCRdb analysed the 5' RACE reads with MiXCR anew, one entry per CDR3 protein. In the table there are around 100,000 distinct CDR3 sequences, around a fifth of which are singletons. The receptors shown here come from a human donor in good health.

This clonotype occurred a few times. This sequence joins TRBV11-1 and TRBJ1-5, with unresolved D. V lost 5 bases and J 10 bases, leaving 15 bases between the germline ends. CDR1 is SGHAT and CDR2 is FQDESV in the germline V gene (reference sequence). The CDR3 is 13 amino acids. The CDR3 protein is CASSPSTADPQHF. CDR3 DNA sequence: TGTGCCAGCAGCCCGAGTACTGCCGACCCCCAGCATTTT.

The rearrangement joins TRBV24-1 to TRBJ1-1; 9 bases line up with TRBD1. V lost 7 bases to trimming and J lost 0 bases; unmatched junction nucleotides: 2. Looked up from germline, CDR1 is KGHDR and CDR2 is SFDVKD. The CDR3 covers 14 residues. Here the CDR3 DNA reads TGTGCCACCAGGGGACAGGGAATGAACACTGAAGCTTTCTTT. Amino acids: CATRGQGMNTEAFF.

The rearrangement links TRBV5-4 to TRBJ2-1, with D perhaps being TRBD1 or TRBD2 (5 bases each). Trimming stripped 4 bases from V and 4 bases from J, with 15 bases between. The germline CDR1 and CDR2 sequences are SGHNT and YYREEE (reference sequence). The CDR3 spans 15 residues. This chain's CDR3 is CASSAFGAVYNEQFF. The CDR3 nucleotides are TGTGCCAGCAGCGCCTTCGGGGCGGTTTACAATGAGCAGTTCTTC.

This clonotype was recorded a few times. CDR3 in DNA: TGTGCCAGCAGACCCGGGACTAGCGCGCCCTACGAGCAGTACTTC. This translates into CASRPGTSAPYEQYF. V and J are TRBV4-2 and TRBJ2-7; 10 nucleotides align to TRBD2. CDR1 and CDR2 from the germline V gene are LGHNA and YNFKEQ. After removal of 6 bases from V and 2 bases from J, the junction contained 7 bases not matched to a gene. The CDR3 extends over 15 amino acids.

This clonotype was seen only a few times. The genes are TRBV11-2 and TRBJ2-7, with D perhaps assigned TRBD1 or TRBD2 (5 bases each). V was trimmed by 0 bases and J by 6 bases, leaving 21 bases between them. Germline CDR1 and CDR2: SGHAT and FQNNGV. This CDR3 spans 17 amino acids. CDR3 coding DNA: TGTGCCAGCAGCTTAGATCTGAGGGGCATTGCGAGGCCCGAGCAGTACTTC. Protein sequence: CASSLDLRGIARPEQYF. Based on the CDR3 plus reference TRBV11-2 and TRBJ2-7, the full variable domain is EAGVAQSPRYKIIEKRQSVAFWCNPISGHATLYWYQQILGQGPKLLIQFQNNGVVDDSQLPKDRFSAERLKGVDSTLKIQPAKLEDSAVYLCASSLDLRGIARPEQYFGPGTRLTVT.

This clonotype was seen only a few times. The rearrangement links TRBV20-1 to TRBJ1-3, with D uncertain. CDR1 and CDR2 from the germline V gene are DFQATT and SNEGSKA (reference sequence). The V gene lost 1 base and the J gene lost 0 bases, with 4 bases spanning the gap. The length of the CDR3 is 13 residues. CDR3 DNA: TGCAGTGCTAGAGTTAGCTCTGGAAACACCATATATTTT. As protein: CSARVSSGNTIYF.

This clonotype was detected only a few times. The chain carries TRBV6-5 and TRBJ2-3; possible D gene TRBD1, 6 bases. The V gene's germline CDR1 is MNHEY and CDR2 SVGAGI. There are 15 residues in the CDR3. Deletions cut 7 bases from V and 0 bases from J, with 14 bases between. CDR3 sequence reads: CASTPQGLSTDTQYF. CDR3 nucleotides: TGTGCCAGCACTCCTCAGGGGCTCAGCACAGATACGCAGTATTTT.

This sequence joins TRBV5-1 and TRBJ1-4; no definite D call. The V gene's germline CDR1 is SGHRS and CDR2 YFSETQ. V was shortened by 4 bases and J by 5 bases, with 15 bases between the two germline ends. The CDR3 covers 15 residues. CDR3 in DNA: TGCGCCAGCAGCCCCGACGCGACACCGAATGAAAAACTGTTTTTT. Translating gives CASSPDATPNEKLFF.

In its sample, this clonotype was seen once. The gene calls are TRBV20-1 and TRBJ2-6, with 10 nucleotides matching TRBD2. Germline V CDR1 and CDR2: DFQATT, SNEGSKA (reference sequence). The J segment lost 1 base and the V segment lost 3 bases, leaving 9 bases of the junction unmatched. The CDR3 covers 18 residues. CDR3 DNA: TGCAGTGCTAGGGCTAGCGGGAGCGAAGGGTCTGGGGCCAACGTCCTGACTTTC. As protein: CSARASGSEGSGANVLTF.

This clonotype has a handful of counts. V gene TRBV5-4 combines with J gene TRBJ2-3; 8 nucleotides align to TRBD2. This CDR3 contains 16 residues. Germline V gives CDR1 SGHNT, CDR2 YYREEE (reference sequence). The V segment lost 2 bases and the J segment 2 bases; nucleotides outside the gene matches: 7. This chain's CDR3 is CASSFGGGRPTDTQYF. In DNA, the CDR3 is TGTGCCAGCAGCTTCGGGGGCGGGAGGCCCACAGATACGCAGTATTTT.

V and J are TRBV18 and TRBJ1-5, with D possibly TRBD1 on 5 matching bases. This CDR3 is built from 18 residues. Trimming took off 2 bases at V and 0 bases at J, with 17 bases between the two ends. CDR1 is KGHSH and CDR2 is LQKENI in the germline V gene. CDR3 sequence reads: CASSPSKGQGYSNQPQHF. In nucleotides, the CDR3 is TGTGCCAGCTCACCATCAAAGGGGCAGGGTTATAGCAATCAGCCCCAGCATTTT.

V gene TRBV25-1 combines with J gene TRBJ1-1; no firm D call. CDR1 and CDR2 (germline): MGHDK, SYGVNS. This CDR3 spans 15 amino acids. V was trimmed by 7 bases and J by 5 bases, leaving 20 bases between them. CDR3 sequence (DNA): TGTGCCAGCAACTCCCCGTCGGGTGTTAGAACTGAAGCTTTCTTT. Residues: CASNSPSGVRTEAFF.

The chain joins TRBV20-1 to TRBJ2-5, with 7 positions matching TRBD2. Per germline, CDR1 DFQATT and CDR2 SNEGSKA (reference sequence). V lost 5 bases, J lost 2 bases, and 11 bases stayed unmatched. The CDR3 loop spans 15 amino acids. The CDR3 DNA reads TGCAGTGCTGGAGTGACTAGCCTATCTCAAGAGACCCAGTACTTC. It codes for CSAGVTSLSQETQYF.

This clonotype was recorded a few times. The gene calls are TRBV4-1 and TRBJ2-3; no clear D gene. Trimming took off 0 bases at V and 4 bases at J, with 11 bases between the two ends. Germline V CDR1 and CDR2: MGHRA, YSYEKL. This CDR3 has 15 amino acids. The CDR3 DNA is TGCGCCAGCAGCCAAGAATTGGGCCGAGCAGATACGCAGTATTTT. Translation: CASSQELGRADTQYF.

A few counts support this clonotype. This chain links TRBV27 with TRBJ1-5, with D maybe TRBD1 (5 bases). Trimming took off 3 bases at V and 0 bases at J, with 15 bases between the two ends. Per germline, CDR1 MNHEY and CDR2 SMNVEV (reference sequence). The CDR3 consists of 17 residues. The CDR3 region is CASSLGPAHYSNQPQHF. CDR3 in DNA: TGTGCCAGCAGTTTGGGGCCAGCGCATTATAGCAATCAGCCCCAGCATTTT.

DNA of the CDR3: TGTGCCAGCAGGAACGGGTGGACGCGGGAGACCCAGTACTTC. Protein sequence: CASRNGWTRETQYF. V and J are TRBV7-9 and TRBJ2-5, with unresolved D. The CDR3 has 14 residues. The ends were cut back, 6 bases at V and 5 bases at J, with 16 bases in the middle. Germline CDR1 SEHNR, CDR2 FQNEAQ (reference sequence).

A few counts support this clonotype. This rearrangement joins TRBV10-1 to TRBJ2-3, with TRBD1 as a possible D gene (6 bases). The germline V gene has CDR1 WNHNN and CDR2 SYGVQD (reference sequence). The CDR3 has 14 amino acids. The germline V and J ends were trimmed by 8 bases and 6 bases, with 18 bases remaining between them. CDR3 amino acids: CASARLGAADTQYF. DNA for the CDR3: TGCGCCAGCGCTAGGTTGGGGGCAGCCGATACGCAGTATTTT.

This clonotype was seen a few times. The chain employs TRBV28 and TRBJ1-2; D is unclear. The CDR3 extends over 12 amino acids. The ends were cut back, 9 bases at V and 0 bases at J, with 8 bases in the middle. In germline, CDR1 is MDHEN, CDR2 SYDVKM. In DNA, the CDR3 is TGTGCCAGTTCCTCGTCTAACTATGGCTACACCTTC. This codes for CASSSSNYGYTF.

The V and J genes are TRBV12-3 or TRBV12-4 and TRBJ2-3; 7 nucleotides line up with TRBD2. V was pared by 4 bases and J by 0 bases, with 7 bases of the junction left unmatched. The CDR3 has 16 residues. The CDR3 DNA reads TGTGCCAGCAGTTCTCCACTGGGGGGGAGCACAGATACGCAGTATTTT. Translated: CASSSPLGGSTDTQYF.

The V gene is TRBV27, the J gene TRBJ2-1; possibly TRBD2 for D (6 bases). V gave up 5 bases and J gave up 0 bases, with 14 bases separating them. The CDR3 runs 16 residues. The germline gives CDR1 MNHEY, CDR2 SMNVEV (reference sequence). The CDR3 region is CASSATAGTSYNEQFF. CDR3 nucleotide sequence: TGTGCCAGCAGTGCTACTGCGGGGACCTCCTACAATGAGCAGTTCTTC.

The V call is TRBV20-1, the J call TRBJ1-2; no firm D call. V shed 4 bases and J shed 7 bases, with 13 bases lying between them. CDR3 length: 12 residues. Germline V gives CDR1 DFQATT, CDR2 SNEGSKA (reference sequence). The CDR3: CSATRMGIGYTF. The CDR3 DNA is TGCAGTGCTACGAGGATGGGAATTGGCTACACCTTC.

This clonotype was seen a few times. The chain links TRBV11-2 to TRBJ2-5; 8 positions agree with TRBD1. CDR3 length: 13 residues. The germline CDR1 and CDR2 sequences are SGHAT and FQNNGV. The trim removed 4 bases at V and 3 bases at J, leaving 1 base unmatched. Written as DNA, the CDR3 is TGTGCCAGCAGCTGGGGACAGGAAGAGACCCAGTACTTC. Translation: CASSWGQEETQYF. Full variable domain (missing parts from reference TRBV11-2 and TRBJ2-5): EAGVAQSPRYKIIEKRQSVAFWCNPISGHATLYWYQQILGQGPKLLIQFQNNGVVDDSQLPKDRFSAERLKGVDSTLKIQPAKLEDSAVYLCASSWGQEETQYFGPGTRLLVL.

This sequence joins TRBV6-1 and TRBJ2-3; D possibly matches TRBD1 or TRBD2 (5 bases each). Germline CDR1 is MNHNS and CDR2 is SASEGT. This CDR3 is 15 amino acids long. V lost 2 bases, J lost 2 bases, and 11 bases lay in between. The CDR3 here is CASSEWGRPTDTQYF. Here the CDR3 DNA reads TGTGCCAGCAGTGAATGGGGGAGACCCACAGATACGCAGTATTTT.

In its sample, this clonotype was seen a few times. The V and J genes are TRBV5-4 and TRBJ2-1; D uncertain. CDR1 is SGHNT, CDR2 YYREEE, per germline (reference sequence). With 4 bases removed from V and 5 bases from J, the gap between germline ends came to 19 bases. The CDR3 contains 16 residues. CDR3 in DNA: TGTGCCAGCAGCCCCGCGCTACGGGTTGGGGACAATGAGCAGTTCTTC. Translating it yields CASSPALRVGDNEQFF. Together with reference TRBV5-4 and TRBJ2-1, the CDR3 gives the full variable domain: ETGVTQSPTHLIKTRGQQVTLRCSSQSGHNTVSWYQQALGQGPQFIFQYYREEENGRGNFPPRFSGLQFPNYSSELNVNALELDDSALYLCASSPALRVGDNEQFFGPGTRLTVL.

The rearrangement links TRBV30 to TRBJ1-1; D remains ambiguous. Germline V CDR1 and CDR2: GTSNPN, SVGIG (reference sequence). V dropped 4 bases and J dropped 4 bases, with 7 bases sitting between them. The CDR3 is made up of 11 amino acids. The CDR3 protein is CAWTGLTEAFF. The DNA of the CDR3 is TGTGCCTGGACCGGGCTCACTGAAGCTTTCTTT. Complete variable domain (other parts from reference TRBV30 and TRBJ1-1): SQTIHQWPATLVQPVGSPLSLECTVEGTSNPNLYWYRQAAGRGLQLLFYSVGIGQISSEVPQNLSASRPQDRQFILSSKKLLLSDSGFYLCAWTGLTEAFFGQGTRLTVV.